The next 9 T cell receptor beta chains were all read from a single sample in a study of OX40 agonist ivuxolimab in advanced cancers. Sequencing used immunoSEQ multiplex PCR; TCRdb keeps in-frame clones, though not all of them. The sample records roughly 100,000 clones, 84% being singletons. The sequenced sample was CD4+ or CD8+ T cells sorted from blood, obtained in a trial of the OX40 agonist ivuxolimab. The receptors here all came from an adult with an advanced solid tumor such as melanoma, head and neck, liver or kidney cancer.

The chain carries TRBV19 and TRBJ1-6; TRBD1 is a possible D gene (6 bases). The germline V and J ends were trimmed by 6 bases and 3 bases, with 12 bases remaining between them. In germline, CDR1 is LNHDA, CDR2 SQIVND (reference sequence). The CDR3 covers 15 residues. CDR3 loop: CASRSWDNYNSPLHF. The CDR3 region has the DNA TGTGCCAGTAGGTCCTGGGACAACTATAATTCACCCCTCCACTTT.

The sample holds a few counts of this clone. CDR3 in DNA: TGTGCCAGCAGCTTATTAGATACCAATCAGCCCCAGCATTTT. It specifies CASSLLDTNQPQHF. The gene calls are TRBV7-2 and TRBJ1-5; D is unresolved. The germline CDR1 and CDR2 sequences are SGHTA and FQGNSA. The CDR3 contains 14 residues. V shed 2 bases and J shed 3 bases, with 8 bases lying between them.

CDR3 in DNA: TGCGCCAGCAGCTTGGGTGCAGGCGTTAATGAAAAACTGTTTTTT. It translates to CASSLGAGVNEKLFF. The chain carries TRBV5-1 and TRBJ1-4; no clear D. Trimming cost V 0 bases and J 4 bases, with 10 bases left between them. Germline V gene lookup returns CDR1 SGHRS and CDR2 YFSETQ. The CDR3 runs to 15 residues.

The chain is built from TRBV11-2 and TRBJ1-6; D not resolved. V lost 5 bases and J 7 bases, leaving 12 bases between the germline ends. This CDR3 spans 14 amino acids. Per germline, CDR1 SGHAT and CDR2 FQNNGV. CDR3: CASSLDEGNSPLHF. The CDR3 DNA follows: TGTGCCAGCAGCCTCGACGAGGGAAATTCACCCCTCCACTTT.

A word on this clone: Other DNA sequences of this sample code for an identical CDR3. J is TRBJ2-1 and V is TRBV11-2; no clear D gene. The CDR3 has 12 residues. The germline CDR1 and CDR2 sequences are SGHAT and FQNNGV. V was clipped by 1 base and J by 6 bases, with 4 bases between them. DNA for the CDR3: TGTGCCAGCAGCTTAGGAACCAATGAGCAGTTCTTC. Protein product: CASSLGTNEQFF.

For the CDR3, the DNA is TGCGCCAGCAGCGGGACCGAGCGGGGGAGCACAGATACGCAGTATTTT. This translates into CASSGTERGSTDTQYF. J is TRBJ2-3 and V is TRBV5-1; 8 nucleotides line up with TRBD2. Germline CDR1 is SGHRS and CDR2 is YFSETQ. With V trimmed by 4 bases and J by 0 bases, 7 bases remained unmatched. The CDR3 has 16 residues.

J is TRBJ1-1 and V is TRBV13; D remains unclear. The CDR3 extends over 12 amino acids. Germline V gives CDR1 PRHDT, CDR2 FYEKMQ (reference sequence). V lost 4 bases and J lost 1, with 4 bases in between. In DNA form, the CDR3 reads TGTGCCAGCAGCTGGGGGAACACTGAAGCTTTCTTT. Translating gives CASSWGNTEAFF. Drawing the rest from reference TRBV13 and TRBJ1-1, the complete variable domain is AAGVIQSPRHLIKEKRETATLKCYPIPRHDTVYWYQQGPGQDPQFLISFYEKMQSDKGSIPDRFSAQQFSDYHSELNMSSLELGDSALYFCASSWGNTEAFFGQGTRLTVV.

V is TRBV7-9 and J is TRBJ1-1; D uncertain. V lost 4 bases to trimming and J lost 0 bases, with 9 bases between them. Germline assignment: CDR1 SEHNR and CDR2 FQNEAQ (reference sequence). The CDR3 covers 14 residues. The CDR3 region is CASSSSGVNTEAFF. CDR3 nucleotides: TGTGCCAGCAGCTCTTCCGGCGTGAACACTGAAGCTTTCTTT.

V gene TRBV27 combines with J gene TRBJ1-5; 7 nucleotides align to TRBD1. The CDR3 is made up of 15 amino acids. Germline values: CDR1 MNHEY, CDR2 SMNVEV (reference sequence). V shed 7 bases, J shed 4 bases, and the junction held 10 bases outside the gene matches. CDR3 sequence (DNA): TGTGCCAGCACCCAATCGGGCAGGGGGAATCAGCCCCAGCATTTT. It specifies CASTQSGRGNQPQHF.